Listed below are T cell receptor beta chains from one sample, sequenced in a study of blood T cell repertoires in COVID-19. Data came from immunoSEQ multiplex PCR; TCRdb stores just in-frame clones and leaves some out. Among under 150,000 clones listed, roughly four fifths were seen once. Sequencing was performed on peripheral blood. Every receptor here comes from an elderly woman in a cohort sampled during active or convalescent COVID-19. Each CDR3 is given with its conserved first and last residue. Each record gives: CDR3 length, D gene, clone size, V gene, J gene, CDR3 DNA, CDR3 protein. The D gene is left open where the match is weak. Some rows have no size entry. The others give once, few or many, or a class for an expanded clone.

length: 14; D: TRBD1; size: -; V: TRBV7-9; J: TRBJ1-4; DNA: TGTGCCAGCAGCTTGGGGACAGTGAATGAAAAACTGTTTTTT; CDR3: CASSLGTVNEKLFF
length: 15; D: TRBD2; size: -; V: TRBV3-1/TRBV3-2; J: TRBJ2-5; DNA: TGTGCCAGCAGCCTTAGCGGGAGCCACCAAGAGACCCAGTACTTC; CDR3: CASSLSGSHQETQYF
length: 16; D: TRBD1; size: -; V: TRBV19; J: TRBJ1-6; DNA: TGTGCCAGTAGTATCGACAGGGCCGATGGGAATTCACCCCTCCACTTT; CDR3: CASSIDRADGNSPLHF
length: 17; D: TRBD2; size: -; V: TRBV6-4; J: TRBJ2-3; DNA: TGTGCCAGCAGTGACTCTGGGACTAGCGGGGGTCAAGATACGCAGTATTTT; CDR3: CASSDSGTSGGQDTQYF
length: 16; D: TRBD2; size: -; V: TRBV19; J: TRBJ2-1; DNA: TGTGCCAGTAACACCGGAGGGCGGGGGGCCTACAATGAGCAGTTCTTC; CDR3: CASNTGGRGAYNEQFF
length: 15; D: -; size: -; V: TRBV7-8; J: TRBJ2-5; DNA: TGTGCCAGCAGCCCAAAGCCCCCCCGACAAGAGACCCAGTACTTC; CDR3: CASSPKPPRQETQYF
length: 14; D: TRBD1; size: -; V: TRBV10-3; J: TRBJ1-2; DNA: TGTGCCATCAGTGAGGTTGACAGGGGTTTAGTCTACACCTTC; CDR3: CAISEVDRGLVYTF
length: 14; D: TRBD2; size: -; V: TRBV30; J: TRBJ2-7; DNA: TGTGCCTGGAGTGCTAGCGGGGGTGGGTACGAGCAGTACTTC; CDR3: CAWSASGGGYEQYF
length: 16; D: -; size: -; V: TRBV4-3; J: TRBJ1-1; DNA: TGCGCCAGCAGCCGTCGCGAGACTCAGGGGAACACTGAAGCTTTCTTT; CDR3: CASSRRETQGNTEAFF
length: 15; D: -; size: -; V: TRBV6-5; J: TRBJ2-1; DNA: TGTGCCAGCAGGGATGATCGGAGCTCCTACAATGAGCAGTTCTTC; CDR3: CASRDDRSSYNEQFF
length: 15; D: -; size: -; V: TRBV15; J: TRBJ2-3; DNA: TGTGCCACCAGCAGAGATGCGAGGTTTGCCCATACGCAGTATTTT; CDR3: CATSRDARFAHTQYF
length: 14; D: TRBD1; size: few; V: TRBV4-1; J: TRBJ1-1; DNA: TGCGCCAGCAGCCAGAGGGGGCTGGGCACTGAAGCTTTCTTT; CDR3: CASSQRGLGTEAFF
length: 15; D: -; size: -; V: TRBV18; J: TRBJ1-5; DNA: TGTGCCAGCTCACCAAAGACAGGCATGGGTCAGCCCCAGCATTTT; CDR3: CASSPKTGMGQPQHF
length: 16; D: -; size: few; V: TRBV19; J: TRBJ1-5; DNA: TGTGCCACCTCTCAAAGGGGTCTAGGTTCCAATCAGCCCCAGCATTTT; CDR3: CATSQRGLGSNQPQHF
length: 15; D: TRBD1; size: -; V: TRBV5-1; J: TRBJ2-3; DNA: TGCGCCAGCAGCTTGGGGGACAGGGCGTCAGATACGCAGTATTTT; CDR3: CASSLGDRASDTQYF
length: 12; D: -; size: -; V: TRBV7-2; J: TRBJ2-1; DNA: TGTGCCAGCAGCTTAGCAGGACTAGAGCAGTTCTTC; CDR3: CASSLAGLEQFF
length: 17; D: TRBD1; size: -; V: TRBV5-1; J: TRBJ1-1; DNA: TGCGCCAGCAGCTCTAATAGACAGGGACTTATGAACACTGAAGCTTTCTTT; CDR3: CASSSNRQGLMNTEAFF
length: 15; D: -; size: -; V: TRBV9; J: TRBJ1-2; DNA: TGTGCCAGCAGCGTAGGTGGGGCAGGCCTATATGGCTACACCTTC; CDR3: CASSVGGAGLYGYTF
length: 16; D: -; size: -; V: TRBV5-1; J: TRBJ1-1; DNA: TGCGCCAGCAGTCCGGGGGAGGTCGGTCTTGACACTGAAGCTTTCTTT; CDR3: CASSPGEVGLDTEAFF
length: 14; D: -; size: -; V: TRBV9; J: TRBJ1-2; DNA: TGTGCCAGCAACATAGGGGGAGACAACTATGGCTACACCTTC; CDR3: CASNIGGDNYGYTF
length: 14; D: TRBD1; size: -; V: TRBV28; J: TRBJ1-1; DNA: TGTGCCAGCAGTCCCGGGACAGGGACCGGTATCGGGATCTTT; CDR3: CASSPGTGTGIGIF
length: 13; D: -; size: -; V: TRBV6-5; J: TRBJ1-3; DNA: TGTGCCAGCACCAACCCGGGGGGAAACACCATATATTTT; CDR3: CASTNPGGNTIYF
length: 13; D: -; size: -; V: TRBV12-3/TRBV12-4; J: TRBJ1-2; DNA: TGTGCCAGCAGTCAGGGTCCTAACTATGGCTACACCTTC; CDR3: CASSQGPNYGYTF
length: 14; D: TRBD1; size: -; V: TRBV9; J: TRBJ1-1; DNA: TGTGCCAGCAGCCCTCGACAGGGGACCACTGAAGCTTTCTTT; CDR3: CASSPRQGTTEAFF
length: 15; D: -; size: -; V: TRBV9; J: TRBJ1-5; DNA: TGTGCCAGCAGCAGAGGGGGGGAGAGCAATCAGCCCCAGCATTTT; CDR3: CASSRGGESNQPQHF
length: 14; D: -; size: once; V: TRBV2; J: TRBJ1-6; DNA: TGTGCCAGCAGGGAAGAGACAGAGATACCCACCCTCCACTTT; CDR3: CASREETEIPTLHF
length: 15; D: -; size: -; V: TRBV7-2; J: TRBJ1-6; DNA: TGTGCCAGCAGCTTAGTTGTTCAGTTAAATTCACCCCTCCACTTT; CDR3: CASSLVVQLNSPLHF
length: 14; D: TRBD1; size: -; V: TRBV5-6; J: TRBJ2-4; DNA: TGTGCCAGCAGCTACCAGGGGGCGAACGACATTCAGTACTTC; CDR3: CASSYQGANDIQYF
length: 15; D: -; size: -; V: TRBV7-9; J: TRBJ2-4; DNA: TGTGCCAGCAGCTTAGTGTCAACTGCCAAAAACATTCAGTACTTC; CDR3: CASSLVSTAKNIQYF
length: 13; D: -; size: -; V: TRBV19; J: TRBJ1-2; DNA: TGTGCCAGTAGCCCCCTCAAGAGTCGAGGCTACACCTTC; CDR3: CASSPLKSRGYTF
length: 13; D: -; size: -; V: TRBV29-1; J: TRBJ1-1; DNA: TGCAGCGCTGGGGGGAATCCTTACACTGAAGCTTTCTTT; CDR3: CSAGGNPYTEAFF
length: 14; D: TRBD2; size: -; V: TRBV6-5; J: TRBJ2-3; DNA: TGTGCCAGCAGTCTAGCGGGGGGTTTTGATACGCAGTATTTT; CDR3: CASSLAGGFDTQYF
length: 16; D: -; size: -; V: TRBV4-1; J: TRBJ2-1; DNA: TGCGCCAGCAGCCAAGAGGGCGGGGGCCATTACAATGAGCAGTTCTTC; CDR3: CASSQEGGGHYNEQFF
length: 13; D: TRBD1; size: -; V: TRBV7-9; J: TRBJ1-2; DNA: TGTGCCAGCAGAATACAGGGGAAGGAAGGCTACACCTTC; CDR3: CASRIQGKEGYTF
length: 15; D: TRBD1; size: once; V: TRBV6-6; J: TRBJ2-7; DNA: TGTGCCAGCAGTTACGAGGGACAGGGTAATAACGAGCAGTACTTC; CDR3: CASSYEGQGNNEQYF
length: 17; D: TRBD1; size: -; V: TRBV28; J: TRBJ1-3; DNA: TGTGCCAGCAGCTGGGGGGGACAGGGGGCGCGAGGAAACACCATATATTTT; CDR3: CASSWGGQGARGNTIYF
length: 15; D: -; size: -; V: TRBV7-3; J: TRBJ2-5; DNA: TGTGCCAGCAGTAAAACTGGGACACAGCAAGAGACCCAGTACTTC; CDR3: CASSKTGTQQETQYF
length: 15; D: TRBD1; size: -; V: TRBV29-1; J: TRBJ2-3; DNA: TGCAGCGTTGAGAAACAGGGGGCGGCCCAAGATACGCAGTATTTT; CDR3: CSVEKQGAAQDTQYF
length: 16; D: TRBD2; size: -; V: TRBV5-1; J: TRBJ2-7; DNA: TGCGCCAGCAGCGGCGGACTAGCGGGGGGGTCCTACGAGCAGTACTTC; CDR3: CASSGGLAGGSYEQYF
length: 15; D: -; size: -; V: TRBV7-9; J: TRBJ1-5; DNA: TGTGCCAGCAGCTTAGCATCAGTGAGCAATCAGCCCCAGCATTTT; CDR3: CASSLASVSNQPQHF